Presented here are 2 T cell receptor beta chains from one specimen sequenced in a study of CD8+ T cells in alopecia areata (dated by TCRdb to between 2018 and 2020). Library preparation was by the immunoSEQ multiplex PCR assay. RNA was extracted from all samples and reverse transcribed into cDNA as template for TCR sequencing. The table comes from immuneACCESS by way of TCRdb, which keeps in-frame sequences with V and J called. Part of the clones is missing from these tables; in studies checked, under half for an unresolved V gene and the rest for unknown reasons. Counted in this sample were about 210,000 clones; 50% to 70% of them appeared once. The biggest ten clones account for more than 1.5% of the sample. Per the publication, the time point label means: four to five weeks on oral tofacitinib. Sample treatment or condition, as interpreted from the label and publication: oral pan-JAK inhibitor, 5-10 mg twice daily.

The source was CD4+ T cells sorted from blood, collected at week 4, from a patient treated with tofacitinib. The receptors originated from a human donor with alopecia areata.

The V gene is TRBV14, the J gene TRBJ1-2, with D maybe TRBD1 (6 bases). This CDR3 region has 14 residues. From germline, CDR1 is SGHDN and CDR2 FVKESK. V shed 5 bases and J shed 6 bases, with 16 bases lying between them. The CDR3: CASSKDSLRNGYTF. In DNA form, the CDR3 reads TGTGCCAGCAGCAAGGACAGCCTTCGGAATGGCTACACCTTC.

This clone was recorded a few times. The CDR3, as DNA: TGTGCCAGCAGCCAAGATAAAGGTCGGCAGTACTTC. Protein sequence: CASSQDKGRQYF. This sequence joins TRBV14 and TRBJ2-7; D is unresolved. From germline, CDR1 is SGHDN and CDR2 FVKESK. The V gene lost 0 bases and the J gene lost 9 bases, with 9 bases spanning the gap. CDR3 length equals 12 residues.